This T cell receptor (beta chain) originates from a study of T-cell reconstitution after alpha-beta-depleted transplantation in children. Germline lookup yields CDR1 SGHRS and CDR2 YFSETQ. V was trimmed by 4 bases and J by 6 bases, leaving 14 bases between them. The CDR3 runs 13 residues. Many counts were recorded for this clonotype. Using unique molecular identifiers, the investigators prepared the TCRbeta library. From the PCR reads, TCRdb called clonotypes with MiXCR, one entry per CDR3 protein. The sample lists 250,000 to 300,000 distinct CDR3 sequences, about 10% occurring once. The sequence was collected from a human donor who donated a stem cell graft to a child with SCID. The chain has TRBV5-1 and TRBJ2-7, with D perhaps matching TRBD1 (5 bases). The sample in question was PBMCs from the stem cell graft donor, obtained from the stem cell graft. The CDR3 here is CASSPERGSEQYF. The CDR3 bases are TGCGCCAGCAGCCCGGAAAGGGGTAGCGAGCAGTACTTC.